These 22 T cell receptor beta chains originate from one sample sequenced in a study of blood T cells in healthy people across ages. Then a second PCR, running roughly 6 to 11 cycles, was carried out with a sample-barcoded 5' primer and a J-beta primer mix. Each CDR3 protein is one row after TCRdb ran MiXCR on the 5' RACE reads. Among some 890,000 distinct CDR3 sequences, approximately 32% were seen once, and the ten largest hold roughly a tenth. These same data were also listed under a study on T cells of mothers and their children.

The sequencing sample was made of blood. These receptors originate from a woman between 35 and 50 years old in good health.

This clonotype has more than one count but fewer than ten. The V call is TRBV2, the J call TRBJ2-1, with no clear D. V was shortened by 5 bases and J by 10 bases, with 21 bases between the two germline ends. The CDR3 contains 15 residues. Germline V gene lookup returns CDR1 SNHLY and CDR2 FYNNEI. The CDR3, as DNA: TGTGCCAGCAGTCCCATGTCCTCTGCCTCGAGCGAGCAGTTCTTC. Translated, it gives CASSPMSSASSEQFF.

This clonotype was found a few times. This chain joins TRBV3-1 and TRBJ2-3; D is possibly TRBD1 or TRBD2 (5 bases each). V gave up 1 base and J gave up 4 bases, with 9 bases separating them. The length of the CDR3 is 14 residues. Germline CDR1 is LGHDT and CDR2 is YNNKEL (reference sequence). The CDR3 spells CASSQVGTADTQYF. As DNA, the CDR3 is TGTGCCAGCAGCCAAGTTGGGACGGCAGATACGCAGTATTTT.

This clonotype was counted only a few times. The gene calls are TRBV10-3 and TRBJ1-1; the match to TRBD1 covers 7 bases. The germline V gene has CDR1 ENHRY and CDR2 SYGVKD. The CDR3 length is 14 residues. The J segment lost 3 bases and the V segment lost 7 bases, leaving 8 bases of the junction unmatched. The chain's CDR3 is CAIIRGPGDTEAFF. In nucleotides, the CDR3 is TGTGCCATCATAAGGGGGCCGGGTGACACTGAAGCTTTCTTT.

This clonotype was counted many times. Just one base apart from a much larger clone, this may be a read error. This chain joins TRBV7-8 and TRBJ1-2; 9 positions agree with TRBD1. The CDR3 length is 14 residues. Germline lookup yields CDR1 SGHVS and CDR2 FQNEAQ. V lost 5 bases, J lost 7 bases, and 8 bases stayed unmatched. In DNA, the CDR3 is TGTGCCAGCAGCACAGGGGGCGCCGGGGGTGGCTACACCTTC. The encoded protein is CASSTGGAGGGYTF.

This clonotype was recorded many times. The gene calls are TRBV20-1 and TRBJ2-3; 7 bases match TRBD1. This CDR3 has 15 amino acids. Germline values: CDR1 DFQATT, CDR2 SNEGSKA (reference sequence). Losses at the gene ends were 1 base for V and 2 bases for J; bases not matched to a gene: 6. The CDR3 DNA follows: TGCAGTGCTAGAGTGGGACAGACGAACACAGATACGCAGTATTTT. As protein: CSARVGQTNTDTQYF.

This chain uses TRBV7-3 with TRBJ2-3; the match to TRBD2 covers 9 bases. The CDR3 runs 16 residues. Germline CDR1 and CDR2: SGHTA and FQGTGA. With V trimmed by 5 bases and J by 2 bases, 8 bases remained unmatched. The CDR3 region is CASSPIAGANTDTQYF. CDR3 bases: TGTGCCAGCAGCCCCATAGCGGGGGCCAACACAGATACGCAGTATTTT.

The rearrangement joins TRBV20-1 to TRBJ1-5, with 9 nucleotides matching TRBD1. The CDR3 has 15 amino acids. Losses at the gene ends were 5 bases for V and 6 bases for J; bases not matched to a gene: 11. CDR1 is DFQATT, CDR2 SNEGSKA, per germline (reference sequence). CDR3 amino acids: CSADPGQGQGQPQHF. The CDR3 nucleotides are TGCAGTGCTGACCCTGGACAGGGGCAGGGTCAGCCCCAGCATTTT.

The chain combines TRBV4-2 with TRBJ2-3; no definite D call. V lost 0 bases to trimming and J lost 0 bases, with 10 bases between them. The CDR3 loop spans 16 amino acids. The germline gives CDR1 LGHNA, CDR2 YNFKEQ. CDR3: CASSQDRVGSTDTQYF. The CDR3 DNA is TGTGCCAGCAGCCAAGATCGGGTAGGAAGCACAGATACGCAGTATTTT.

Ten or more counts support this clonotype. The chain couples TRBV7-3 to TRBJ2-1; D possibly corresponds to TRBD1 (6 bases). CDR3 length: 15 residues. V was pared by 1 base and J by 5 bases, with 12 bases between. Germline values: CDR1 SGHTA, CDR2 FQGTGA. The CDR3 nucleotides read TGTGCCAGCAGCTTAAACTGGGGGCAAGACAATGAGCAGTTCTTC. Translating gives CASSLNWGQDNEQFF.

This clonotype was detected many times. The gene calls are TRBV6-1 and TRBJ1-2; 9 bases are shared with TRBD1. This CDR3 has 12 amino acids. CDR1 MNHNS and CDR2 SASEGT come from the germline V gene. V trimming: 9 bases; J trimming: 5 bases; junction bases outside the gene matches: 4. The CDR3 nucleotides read TGTGCCAGTACAGGGGGCGCTTATGGCTACACCTTC. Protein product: CASTGGAYGYTF.

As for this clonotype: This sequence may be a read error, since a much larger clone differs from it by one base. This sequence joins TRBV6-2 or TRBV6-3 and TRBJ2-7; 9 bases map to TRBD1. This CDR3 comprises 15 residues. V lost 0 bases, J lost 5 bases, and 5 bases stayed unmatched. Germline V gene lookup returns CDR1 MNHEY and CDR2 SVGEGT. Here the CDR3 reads CASSYSFRQGDEQYF. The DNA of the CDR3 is TGTGCCAGCAGTTACTCGTTCAGACAGGGGGACGAGCAGTACTTC.

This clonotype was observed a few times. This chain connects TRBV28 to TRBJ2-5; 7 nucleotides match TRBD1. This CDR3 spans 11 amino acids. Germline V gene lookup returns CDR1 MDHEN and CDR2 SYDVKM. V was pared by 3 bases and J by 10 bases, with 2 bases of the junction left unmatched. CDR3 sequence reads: CASSLTGNQYF. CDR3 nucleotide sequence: TGTGCCAGCAGTTTGACAGGGAACCAGTACTTC.

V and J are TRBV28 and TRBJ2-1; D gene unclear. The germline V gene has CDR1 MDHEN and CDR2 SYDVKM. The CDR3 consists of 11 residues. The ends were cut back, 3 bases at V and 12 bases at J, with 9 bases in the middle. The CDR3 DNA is TGTGCCAGCAGTTTCCGCCGAGCGCAGTTCTTC. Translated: CASSFRRAQFF.

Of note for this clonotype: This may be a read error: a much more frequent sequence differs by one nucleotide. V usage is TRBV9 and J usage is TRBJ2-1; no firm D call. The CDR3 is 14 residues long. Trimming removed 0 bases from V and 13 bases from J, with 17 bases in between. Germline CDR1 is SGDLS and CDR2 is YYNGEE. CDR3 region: CASSVAQEAETQFF. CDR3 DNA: TGTGCCAGCAGCGTAGCGCAAGAAGCAGAGACCCAGTTCTTC.

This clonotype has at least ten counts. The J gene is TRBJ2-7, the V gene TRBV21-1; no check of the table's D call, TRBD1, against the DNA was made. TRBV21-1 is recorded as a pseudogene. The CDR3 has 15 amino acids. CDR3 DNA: TGTGCCAGCACCAATTGGACAGGATTGACTTGCGAGCAGTACTTC. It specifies CASTNWTGLTCEQYF.

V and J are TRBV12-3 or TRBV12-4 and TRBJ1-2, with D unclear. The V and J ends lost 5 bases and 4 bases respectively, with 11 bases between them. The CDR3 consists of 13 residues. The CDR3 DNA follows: TGTGCCAGCAGTCCTCTCAATGTCTATGGCTACACCTTC. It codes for CASSPLNVYGYTF.

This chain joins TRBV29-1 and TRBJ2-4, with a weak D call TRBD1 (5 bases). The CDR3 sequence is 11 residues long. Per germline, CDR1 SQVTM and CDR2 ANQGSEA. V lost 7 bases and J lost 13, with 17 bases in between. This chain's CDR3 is CSADSYNEQYF. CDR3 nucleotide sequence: TGCAGCGCCGACAGTTACAATGAGCAGTACTTC.

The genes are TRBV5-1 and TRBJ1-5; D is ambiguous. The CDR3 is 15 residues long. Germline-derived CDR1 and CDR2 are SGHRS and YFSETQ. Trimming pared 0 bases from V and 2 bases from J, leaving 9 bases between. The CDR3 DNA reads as TGCGCCAGCAGCTTGGCCGGGAGGGGCAATCAGCCCCAGCATTTT. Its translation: CASSLAGRGNQPQHF.

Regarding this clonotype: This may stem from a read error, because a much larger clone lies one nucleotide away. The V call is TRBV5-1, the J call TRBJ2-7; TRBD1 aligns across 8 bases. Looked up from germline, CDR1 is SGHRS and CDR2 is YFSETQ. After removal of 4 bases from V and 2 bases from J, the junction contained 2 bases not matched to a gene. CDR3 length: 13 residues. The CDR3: CASSEDRAYEQYF. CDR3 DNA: TGCGCCAGCAGCGAGGACAGGGCCTACGAGCAGTACTTC.

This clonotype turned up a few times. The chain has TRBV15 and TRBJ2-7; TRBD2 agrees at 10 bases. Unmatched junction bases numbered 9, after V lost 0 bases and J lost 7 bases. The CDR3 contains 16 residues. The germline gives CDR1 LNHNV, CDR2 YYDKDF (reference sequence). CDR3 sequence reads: CATSRELAGGYNEQYF. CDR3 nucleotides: TGTGCCACCAGCAGAGAATTAGCGGGGGGCTACAATGAGCAGTACTTC. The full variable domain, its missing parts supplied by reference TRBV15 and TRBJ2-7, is DAMVIQNPRYQVTQFGKPVTLSCSQTLNHNVMYWYQQKSSQAPKLLFHYYDKDFNNEADTPDNFQSRRPNTSFCFLDIRSPGLGDTAMYLCATSRELAGGYNEQYFGPGTRLTVT.

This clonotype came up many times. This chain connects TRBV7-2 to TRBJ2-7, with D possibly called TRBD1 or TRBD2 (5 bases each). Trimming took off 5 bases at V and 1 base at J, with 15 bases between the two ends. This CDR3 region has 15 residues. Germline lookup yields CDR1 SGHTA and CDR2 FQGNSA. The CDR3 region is CASSIGGSGSYEQYF. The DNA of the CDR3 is TGTGCCAGCAGCATAGGCGGGTCAGGGTCCTACGAGCAGTACTTC.

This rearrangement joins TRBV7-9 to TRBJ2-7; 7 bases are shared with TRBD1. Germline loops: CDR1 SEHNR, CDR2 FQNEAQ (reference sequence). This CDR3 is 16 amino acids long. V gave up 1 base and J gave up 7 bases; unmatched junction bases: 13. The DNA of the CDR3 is TGTGCCAGCAGCTTAGTTATGGGGACAGCTCCTAGAGAGCAGTACTTC. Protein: CASSLVMGTAPREQYF. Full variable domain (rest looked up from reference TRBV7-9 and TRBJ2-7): DTGVSQNPRHKITKRGQNVTFRCDPISEHNRLYWYRQTLGQGPEFLTYFQNEAQLEKSRLLSDRFSAERPKGSFSTLEIQRTEQGDSAMYLCASSLVMGTAPREQYFGPGTRLTVT.